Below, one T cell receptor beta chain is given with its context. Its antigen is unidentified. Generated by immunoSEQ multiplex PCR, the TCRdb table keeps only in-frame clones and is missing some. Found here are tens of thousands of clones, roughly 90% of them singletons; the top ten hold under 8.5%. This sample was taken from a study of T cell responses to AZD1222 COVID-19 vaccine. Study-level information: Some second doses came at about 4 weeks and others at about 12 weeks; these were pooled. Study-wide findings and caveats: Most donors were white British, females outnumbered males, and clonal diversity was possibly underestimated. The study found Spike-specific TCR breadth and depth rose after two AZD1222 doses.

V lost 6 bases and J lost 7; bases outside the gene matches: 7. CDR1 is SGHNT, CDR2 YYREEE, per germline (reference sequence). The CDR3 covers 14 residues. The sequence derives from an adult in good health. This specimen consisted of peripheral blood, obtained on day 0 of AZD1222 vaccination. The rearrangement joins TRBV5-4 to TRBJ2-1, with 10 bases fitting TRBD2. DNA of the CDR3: TGTGCCAGCAAAAAGCGGGAGGGCTGGAATGAGCAGTTCTTC. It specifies CASKKREGWNEQFF.